This TCR beta chain was sequenced for a study of T cell responses to AZD1222 COVID-19 vaccine. Clones were sequenced by immunoSEQ multiplex PCR, and TCRdb holds only the in-frame ones, with some missing. The table records around 200,000 clones, just under 95% of them present only once. V was shortened by 3 bases and J by 8 bases, with 8 bases between the two germline ends. This CDR3 region has 11 residues. Germline assignment: CDR1 SGHDT and CDR2 YYEEEE. Sequencing was performed on peripheral blood, taken 28 days after the second dose of the MenACWY control vaccine. The gene calls are TRBV5-6 and TRBJ1-2, with D possibly TRBD1 on 5 matching bases. This clonotype was obtained from an adult who received the MenACWY meningococcal vaccine as a control. The CDR3, as DNA: TGTGCCAGCAGCTCAGGGAGGGGCTACACCTTC. Translation gives CASSSGRGYTF.